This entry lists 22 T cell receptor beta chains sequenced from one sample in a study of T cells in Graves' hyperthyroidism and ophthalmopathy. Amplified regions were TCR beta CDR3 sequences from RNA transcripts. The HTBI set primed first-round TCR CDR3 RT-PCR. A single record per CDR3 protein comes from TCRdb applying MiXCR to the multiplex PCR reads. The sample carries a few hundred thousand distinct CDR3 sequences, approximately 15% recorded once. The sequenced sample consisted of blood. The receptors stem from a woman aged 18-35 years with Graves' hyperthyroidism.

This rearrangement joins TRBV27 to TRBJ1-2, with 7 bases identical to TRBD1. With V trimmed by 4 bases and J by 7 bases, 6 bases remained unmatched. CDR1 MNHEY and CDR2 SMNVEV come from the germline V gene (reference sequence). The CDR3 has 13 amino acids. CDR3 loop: CASSSRQGAGYTF. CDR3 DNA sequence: TGTGCCAGCAGTTCGAGACAGGGAGCTGGCTACACCTTC.

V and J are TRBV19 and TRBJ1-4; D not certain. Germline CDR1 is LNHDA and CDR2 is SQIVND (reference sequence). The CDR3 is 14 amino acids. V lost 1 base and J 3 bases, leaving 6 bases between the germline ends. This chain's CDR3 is CASSIGTANEKLFF. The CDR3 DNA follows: TGTGCCAGTAGTATAGGGACGGCTAATGAAAAACTGTTTTTT.

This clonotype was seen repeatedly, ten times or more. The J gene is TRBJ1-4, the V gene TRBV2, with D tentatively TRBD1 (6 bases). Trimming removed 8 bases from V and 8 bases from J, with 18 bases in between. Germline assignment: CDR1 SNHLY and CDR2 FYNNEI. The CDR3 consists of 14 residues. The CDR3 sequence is CASHPRGFDEKLFF. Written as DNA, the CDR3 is TGTGCCAGCCACCCCAGGGGATTCGACGAAAAACTGTTTTTT.

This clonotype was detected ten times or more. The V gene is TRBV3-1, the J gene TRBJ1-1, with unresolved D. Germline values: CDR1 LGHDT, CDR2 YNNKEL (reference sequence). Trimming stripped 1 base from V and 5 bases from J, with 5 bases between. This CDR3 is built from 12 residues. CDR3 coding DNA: TGTGCCAGCAGCCAAGGGTTAACTGAAGCTTTCTTT. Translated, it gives CASSQGLTEAFF.

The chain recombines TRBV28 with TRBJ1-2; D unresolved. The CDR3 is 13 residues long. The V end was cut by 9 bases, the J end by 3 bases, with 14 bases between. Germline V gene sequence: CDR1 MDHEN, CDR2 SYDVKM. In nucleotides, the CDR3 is TGTGCCAGTACAGACAAGGCTTACTATGGCTACACCTTC. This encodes CASTDKAYYGYTF.

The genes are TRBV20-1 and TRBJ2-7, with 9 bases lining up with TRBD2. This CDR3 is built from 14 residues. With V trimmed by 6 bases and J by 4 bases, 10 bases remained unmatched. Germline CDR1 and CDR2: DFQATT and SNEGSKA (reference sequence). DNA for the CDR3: TGCAGTGCCAGGACCCCAGCGGGAGGTTACGAGCAGTACTTC. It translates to CSARTPAGGYEQYF.

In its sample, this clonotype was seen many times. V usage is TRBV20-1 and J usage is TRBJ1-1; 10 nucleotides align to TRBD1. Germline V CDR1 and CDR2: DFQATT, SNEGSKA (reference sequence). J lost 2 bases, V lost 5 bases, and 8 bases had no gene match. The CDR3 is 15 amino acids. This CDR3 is CSAAPGQGLNTEAFF. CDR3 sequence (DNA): TGCAGTGCTGCGCCGGGACAGGGGTTAAACACTGAAGCTTTCTTT.

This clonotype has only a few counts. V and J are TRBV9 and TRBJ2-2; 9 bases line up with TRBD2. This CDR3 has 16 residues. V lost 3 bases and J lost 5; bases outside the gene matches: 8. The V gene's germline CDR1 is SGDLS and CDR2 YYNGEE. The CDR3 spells CASSARVAGATGELFF. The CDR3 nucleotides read TGTGCCAGCAGCGCCCGGGTAGCGGGAGCGACCGGGGAGCTGTTTTTT.

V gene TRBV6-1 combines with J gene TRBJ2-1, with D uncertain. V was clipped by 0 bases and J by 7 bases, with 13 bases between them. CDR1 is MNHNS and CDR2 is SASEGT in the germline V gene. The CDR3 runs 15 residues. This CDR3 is CASSEAYYGRNEQFF. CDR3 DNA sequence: TGTGCCAGCAGTGAAGCTTACTATGGCAGGAATGAGCAGTTCTTC.

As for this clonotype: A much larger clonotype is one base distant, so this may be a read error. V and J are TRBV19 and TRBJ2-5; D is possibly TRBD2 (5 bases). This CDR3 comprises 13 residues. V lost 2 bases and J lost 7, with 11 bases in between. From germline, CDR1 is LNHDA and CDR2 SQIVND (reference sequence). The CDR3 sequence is CASSIMREGTQYF. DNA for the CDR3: TGTGCCAGTAGTATAATGAGGGAAGGGACCCAGTACTTC.

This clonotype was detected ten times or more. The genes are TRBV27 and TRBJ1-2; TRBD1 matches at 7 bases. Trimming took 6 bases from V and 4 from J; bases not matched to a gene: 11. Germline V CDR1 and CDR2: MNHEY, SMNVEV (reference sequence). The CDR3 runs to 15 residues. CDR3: CASRLGAGGSYGYTF. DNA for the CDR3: TGTGCCAGCAGACTTGGGGCAGGGGGAAGCTATGGCTACACCTTC.

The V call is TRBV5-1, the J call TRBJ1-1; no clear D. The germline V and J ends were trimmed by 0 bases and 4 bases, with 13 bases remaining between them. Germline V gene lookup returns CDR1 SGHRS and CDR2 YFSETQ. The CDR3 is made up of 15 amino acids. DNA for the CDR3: TGCGCCAGCAGCTTGGGGTTCCGAGGGTCCACTGAAGCTTTCTTT. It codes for CASSLGFRGSTEAFF.

CDR3 DNA: TGTGCCAGCAGCACGGGACAGGCCAATGAGCAGTTCTTC. Translating gives CASSTGQANEQFF. The V gene is TRBV7-7, the J gene TRBJ2-1, with 8 positions matching TRBD1. The V segment lost 5 bases and the J segment 6 bases; nucleotides outside the gene matches: 3. The CDR3 extends over 13 amino acids. In germline, CDR1 is SSHAT, CDR2 FNYEAQ (reference sequence). The full variable domain, in which reference TRBV7-7 and TRBJ2-1 provide the parts outside the CDR3, is GAGVSQSPRYKVTKRGQDVTLRCDPISSHATLYWYQQALGQGPEFLTYFNYEAQPDKSGLPSDRFSAERPEGSISTLTIQRTEQRDSAMYRCASSTGQANEQFFGPGTRLTVL.

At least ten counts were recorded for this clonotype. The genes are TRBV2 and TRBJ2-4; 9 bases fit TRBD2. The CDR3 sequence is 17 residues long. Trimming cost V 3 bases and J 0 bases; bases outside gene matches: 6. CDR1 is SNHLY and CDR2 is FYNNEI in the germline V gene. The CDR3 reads CASSDAGGGIAKNIQYF. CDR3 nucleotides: TGTGCCAGCAGTGATGCGGGAGGGGGGATAGCCAAAAACATTCAGTACTTC.

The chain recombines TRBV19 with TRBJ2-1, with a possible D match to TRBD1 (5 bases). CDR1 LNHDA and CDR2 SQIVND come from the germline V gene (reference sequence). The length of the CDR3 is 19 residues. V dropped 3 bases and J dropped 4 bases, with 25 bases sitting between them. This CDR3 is CASSISRHLLRVPYNEQFF. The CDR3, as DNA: TGTGCCAGTAGTATTAGCCGGCACCTTCTCAGGGTCCCGTACAATGAGCAGTTCTTC.

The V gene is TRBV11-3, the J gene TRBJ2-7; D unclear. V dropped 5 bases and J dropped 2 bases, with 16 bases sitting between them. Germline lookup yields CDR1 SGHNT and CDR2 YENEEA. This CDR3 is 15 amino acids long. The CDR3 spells CASSREVYRTYEQYF. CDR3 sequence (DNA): TGTGCCAGCAGCAGAGAGGTCTACAGAACCTACGAGCAGTACTTC.

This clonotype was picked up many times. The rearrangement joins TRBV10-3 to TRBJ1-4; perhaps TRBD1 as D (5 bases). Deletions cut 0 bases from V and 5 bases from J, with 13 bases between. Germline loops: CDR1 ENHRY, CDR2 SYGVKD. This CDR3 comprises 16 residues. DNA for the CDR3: TGTGCCATCAGTGAGTCGGCGGGACGGGTGAATGAAAAACTGTTTTTT. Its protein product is CAISESAGRVNEKLFF.

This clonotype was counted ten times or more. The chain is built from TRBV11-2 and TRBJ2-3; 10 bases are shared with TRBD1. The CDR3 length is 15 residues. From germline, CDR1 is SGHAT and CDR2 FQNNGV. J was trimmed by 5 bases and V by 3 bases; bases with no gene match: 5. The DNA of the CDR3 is TGTGCCAGCAGCTTCGACAGGGGGCTGGGAGATACGCAGTATTTT. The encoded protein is CASSFDRGLGDTQYF.

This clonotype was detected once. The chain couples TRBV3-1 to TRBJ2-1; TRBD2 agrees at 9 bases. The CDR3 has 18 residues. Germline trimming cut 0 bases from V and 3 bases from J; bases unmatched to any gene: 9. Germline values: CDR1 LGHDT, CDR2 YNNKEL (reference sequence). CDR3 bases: TGTGCCAGCAGCCAAGATCCAGTAGCGGGAGATTTCTACAATGAGCAGTTCTTC. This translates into CASSQDPVAGDFYNEQFF.

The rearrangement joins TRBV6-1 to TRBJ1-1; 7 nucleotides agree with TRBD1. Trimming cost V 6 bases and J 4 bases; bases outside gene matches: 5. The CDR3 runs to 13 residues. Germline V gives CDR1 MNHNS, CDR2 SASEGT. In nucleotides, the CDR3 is TGTGCCAGCAGACAGGGGTTGGCCACTGAAGCTTTCTTT. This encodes CASRQGLATEAFF.

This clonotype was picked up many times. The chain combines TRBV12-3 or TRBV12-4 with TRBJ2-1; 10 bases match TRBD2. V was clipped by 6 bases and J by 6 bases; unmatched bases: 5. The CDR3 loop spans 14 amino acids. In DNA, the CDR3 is TGTGCCAGCAGGGGGACTAGCGACGTCAATGAGCAGTTCTTC. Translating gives CASRGTSDVNEQFF.

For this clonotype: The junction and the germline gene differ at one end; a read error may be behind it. As DNA, the CDR3 is TGCAGCGTGGAAGCGGGAGTGGGTAATGAGCAGTTCTTC. Protein sequence: CSVEAGVGNEQFF. The chain carries TRBV29-1 and TRBJ2-1, with 8 bases fitting TRBD2. The CDR3 totals 13 residues. From germline, CDR1 is SQVTM and CDR2 ANQGSEA.